The rows below give T cell receptor beta chains drawn from one sample of a study of cytomegalovirus exposure and HLA in healthy donors. Measured with immunoSEQ multiplex PCR; TCRdb has only the in-frame clones, and not every one. The sample contains roughly 150,000 clones, 65% to 75% of which appear only once. The sequenced sample was PBMCs. The receptor source for this set is a man aged 55 to 70 in good health and CMV-seronegative. CDR3s include the opening cysteine and the closing phenylalanine or tryptophan. The order of the fields is J gene, V gene, D gene, clone size, CDR3 protein, CDR3 DNA. The D gene is left open where the match is weak. Some rows mark clone size as missing; the rest say once, few, many or name a class of expanded clone.

j_gene: TRBJ1-5; v_gene: TRBV19; d_gene: NA; abundance: NA; CDR3aa: CASSIDRGESNQPQHF; CDR3nt: TGTGCCAGTAGTATAGATCGGGGGGAGAGCAATCAGCCCCAGCATTTT
j_gene: TRBJ2-3; v_gene: TRBV27; d_gene: NA; abundance: NA; CDR3aa: CASSSEAGVSTDTQYF; CDR3nt: TGTGCCAGCAGTTCGGAAGCAGGGGTTTCGACGGATACGCAGTATTTT
j_gene: TRBJ1-1; v_gene: TRBV7-8; d_gene: NA; abundance: few; CDR3aa: CASSLARGNTEAFF; CDR3nt: TGTGCCAGCAGCTTAGCGCGAGGGAACACTGAAGCTTTCTTT
j_gene: TRBJ1-2; v_gene: TRBV30; d_gene: NA; abundance: NA; CDR3aa: CAWSVDRRSNYGYTF; CDR3nt: TGTGCCTGGAGTGTTGACAGGCGATCTAACTATGGCTACACCTTC
j_gene: TRBJ1-1; v_gene: TRBV5-1; d_gene: TRBD1; abundance: once; CDR3aa: CASTQGQGIAEAFF; CDR3nt: TGCGCCAGCACCCAAGGACAGGGGATCGCTGAAGCTTTCTTT
j_gene: TRBJ1-1; v_gene: TRBV7-2; d_gene: NA; abundance: NA; CDR3aa: CASSPGQSNTEAFF; CDR3nt: TGTGCCAGCAGCCCCGGACAGTCGAACACTGAAGCTTTCTTT
j_gene: TRBJ2-3; v_gene: TRBV30; d_gene: TRBD2; abundance: few; CDR3aa: CAWSPGLAGGRTDTQYF; CDR3nt: TGTGCCTGGAGTCCGGGACTAGCGGGAGGTCGCACAGATACGCAGTATTTT
j_gene: TRBJ2-6; v_gene: TRBV30; d_gene: TRBD1; abundance: NA; CDR3aa: CAWSRWTGPLGANVLTF; CDR3nt: TGTGCCTGGAGTAGATGGACAGGGCCGCTGGGGGCCAACGTCCTGACTTTC
j_gene: TRBJ2-5; v_gene: TRBV7-2; d_gene: TRBD2; abundance: few; CDR3aa: CASSLEGRGGETQYF; CDR3nt: TGTGCCAGCAGCTTAGAGGGCCGGGGGGGGGAGACCCAGTACTTC
j_gene: TRBJ2-6; v_gene: TRBV19; d_gene: TRBD2; abundance: few; CDR3aa: CASSIGLAGSSGANVLTF; CDR3nt: TGTGCCAGTAGTATAGGACTAGCGGGGAGCTCTGGGGCCAACGTCCTGACTTTC
j_gene: TRBJ2-2; v_gene: TRBV2; d_gene: TRBD2; abundance: NA; CDR3aa: CASSFRELAGATGELFF; CDR3nt: TGTGCCAGCAGTTTTAGGGAACTAGCGGGAGCGACCGGGGAGCTGTTTTTT
j_gene: TRBJ2-7; v_gene: TRBV30; d_gene: TRBD2; abundance: NA; CDR3aa: CAWSYGTPGGDEQYF; CDR3nt: TGTGCCTGGAGTTACGGGACTCCGGGAGGCGACGAGCAGTACTTC